This T cell receptor beta chain stems from a study of OX40 agonist ivuxolimab in advanced cancers. Sequenced by immunoSEQ multiplex PCR; TCRdb stores in-frame clones only, minus some. The sample lists 65,000 to 80,000 clones; roughly 90% were seen once. Trimming removed 3 bases from V and 10 bases from J, with 14 bases in between. This CDR3 contains 14 residues. The germline V gene has CDR1 SGHRS and CDR2 YFSETQ. V gene TRBV5-1 combines with J gene TRBJ2-6; perhaps TRBD1 as D (6 bases). The sample in question was CD4+ or CD8+ T cells sorted from blood, obtained in a trial of the OX40 agonist ivuxolimab. The TCR was taken from an adult with an advanced solid tumor such as melanoma, head and neck, liver or kidney cancer. The CDR3 here is CASSSSGTLNVLTF. CDR3 nucleotide sequence: TGCGCCAGCAGCTCCTCCGGGACACTAAACGTCCTGACTTTC.